The source of this TCR beta chain is a study of Graves' ophthalmopathy and Graves' hyperthyroidism. Study-level information: Calling hyperthyroidism stable required that no ophthalmopathy show up within 18 months of follow-up.

The CDR3 totals 16 residues. Germline V gives CDR1 SGHDN, CDR2 FVKESK. Amplified material comprised TCR beta CDR3 regions derived from RNA transcripts. Following a first-round RT-PCR that used HTBI primers, a second-round multiplex PCR was carried out. TCRdb re-derived calls from the multiplex PCR reads in MiXCR, one entry per CDR3 protein. Among about 500,000 distinct CDR3 sequences listed, roughly 40% were seen once. Sample: peripheral blood or thyroid tissue (not recorded which). The clonotype originates from an adult man with Graves' hyperthyroidism. V and J are TRBV14 and TRBJ2-7; 9 positions agree with TRBD1. The J call is in doubt because the DNA end fits TRBJ2-1 better. The CDR3 region has the DNA TGTGCCAGCAGCCAAAAATTGGGACAGGGACGCAATGAGCAGTTCTTC. Its protein product is CASSQKLGQGRNEQFF.